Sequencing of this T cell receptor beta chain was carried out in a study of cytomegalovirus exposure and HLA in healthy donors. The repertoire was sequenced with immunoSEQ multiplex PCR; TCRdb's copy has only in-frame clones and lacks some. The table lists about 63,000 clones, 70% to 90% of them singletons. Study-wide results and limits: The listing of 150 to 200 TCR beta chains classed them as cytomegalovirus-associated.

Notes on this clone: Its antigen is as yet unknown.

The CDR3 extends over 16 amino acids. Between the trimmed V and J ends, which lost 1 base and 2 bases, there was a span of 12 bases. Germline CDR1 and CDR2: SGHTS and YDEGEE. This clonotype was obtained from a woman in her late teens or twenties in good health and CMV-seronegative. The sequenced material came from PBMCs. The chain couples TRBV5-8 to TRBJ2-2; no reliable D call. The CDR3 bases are TGTGCCAGCAGCTTGTTTGTGACTGTAAACACCGGGGAGCTGTTTTTT. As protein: CASSLFVTVNTGELFF.